This entry lists 8 T cell receptor beta chains sequenced from one sample in a study of blood T cell repertoires in COVID-19. Assay: immunoSEQ multiplex PCR; the TCRdb copy retains only in-frame clones and omits some. The sample lists roughly 64,000 clones; 75% to 95% were seen once. The specimen was peripheral blood. All receptors derive from a woman of 80 years or more with active COVID-19.

CDR3 DNA sequence: TGTGCCAGTAGTTCCACGGGGCCCCAGCATTTT. As protein: CASSSTGPQHF. The chain couples TRBV19 to TRBJ1-5; D is uncertain. CDR1 LNHDA and CDR2 SQIVND come from the germline V gene (reference sequence). The V end was cut by 5 bases, the J end by 9 bases, with 8 bases between. The CDR3 contains 11 residues.

This clone was detected once. The CDR3 nucleotides read TGTGCCAGCAGGGTCGTGGGCAGGGGGCGTCATACGCAGTATTTT. As protein: CASRVVGRGRHTQYF. V gene TRBV28 combines with J gene TRBJ2-3; 8 bases are shared with TRBD1. Germline V gene sequence: CDR1 MDHEN, CDR2 SYDVKM. This CDR3 spans 15 amino acids. The V gene end was trimmed by 6 bases and the J gene end by 7 bases; junction bases not matched to a gene: 12. The full variable domain, rest sourced from reference TRBV28 and TRBJ2-3, is DVKVTQSSRYLVKRTGEKVFLECVQDMDHENMFWYRQDPGLGLRLIYFSYDVKMKEKGDIPEGYSVSREKKERFSLILESASTNQTSMYLCASRVVGRGRHTQYFGPGTRLTVL.

This CDR3 reads CASRAEEGPFF. The CDR3 DNA is TGTGCCAGCAGAGCCGAGGAGGGTCCTTTCTTT. The V gene is TRBV6-6, the J gene TRBJ1-1; D not resolved. V dropped 6 bases and J dropped 12 bases, with 14 bases sitting between them. The CDR3 length is 11 residues. Looked up from germline, CDR1 is MNHNY and CDR2 is SVGAGI (reference sequence).

V and J are TRBV3-1 (or the pseudogene TRBV3-2) and TRBJ2-1; 8 bases match TRBD2. This CDR3 has 14 residues. The J segment lost 9 bases and the V segment lost 1 base, leaving 5 bases of the junction unmatched. CDR1 LGHDT and CDR2 YNNKEL come from the germline V gene (reference sequence). In nucleotides, the CDR3 is TGTGCCAGCAGCCAAGGGACTAGCCTGGGTGAGCAGTTCTTC. Encoded protein: CASSQGTSLGEQFF.

The J gene is TRBJ2-5, the V gene TRBV27, with 7 positions matching TRBD1. The trim removed 5 bases at V and 2 bases at J, leaving 5 bases unmatched. The V gene's germline CDR1 is MNHEY and CDR2 SMNVEV (reference sequence). The CDR3 is 14 residues long. CDR3 nucleotides: TGTGCCAGCAGTGAAGGGGACAGACAAGAGACCCAGTACTTC. This translates into CASSEGDRQETQYF.

The chain combines TRBV7-8 with TRBJ2-2; TRBD2 matches 11 bases. The length of the CDR3 is 20 residues. Trimming removed 0 bases from V and 6 bases from J; junction bases left unmatched: 15. From germline, CDR1 is SGHVS and CDR2 FQNEAQ. The chain's CDR3 is CASSLALLAGGSSRSGELFF. The DNA for the CDR3 is TGTGCCAGCAGCTTAGCCCTCCTAGCGGGGGGTTCCTCACGGTCCGGGGAGCTGTTTTTT.

CDR3 amino acids: CASSEEGGSGDTQYF. The CDR3 coding sequence is TGTGCCAGCAGTGAAGAAGGAGGCTCGGGAGATACGCAGTATTTT. The chain uses TRBV6-1 and TRBJ2-3, with D maybe TRBD2 (5 bases). The CDR3 sequence is 15 residues long. Germline CDR1 is MNHNS and CDR2 is SASEGT. The V end was cut by 1 base, the J end by 5 bases, with 13 bases between.

This clone was detected once. The V and J genes are TRBV2 and TRBJ1-2; 7 positions match TRBD1. This CDR3 is built from 13 residues. Germline lookup yields CDR1 SNHLY and CDR2 FYNNEI. V lost 6 bases to trimming and J lost 3 bases; unmatched junction nucleotides: 4. The CDR3 region has the DNA TGTGCCAGCAGCAGCGGACAGGACTATGGCTACACCTTC. Residues: CASSSGQDYGYTF.